The sequence of this T cell receptor (beta chain) was determined in a study of T-cell memory formation after mild COVID-19 (dated by TCRdb to the early 2020s). Background for the entire study: TCR sequence clusters from the two donors were found to be largely donor specific. In a couple of donors, T-cell clones that expanded and contracted after mild COVID-19 were tracked by sequencing TCRalpha and TCRbeta repertoires over time. The cohort comprised two young, previously healthy adult volunteers, one female and one male. Findings and caveats that apply to the study as a whole: Contracting CD4+ clones appeared mostly in the CM and EM memory subsets, whereas CD8+ clones were enriched in EMRA. Only a couple of mild cases were covered by the study, and larger cohorts that include severe cases with pre-infection samples were considered necessary. Balanced CD4/CD8 phenotypes were observed for clones contracting from day 15 to 85, whereas a bias towards CD4+ was observed for a second wave of clones expanding from day 15 to 37. Whether the second-wave clones peaking on day 37 were SARS-CoV-2 specific was not confirmed. Some responding clones were found in pre-infection memory, which suggests that pre-existing cross-reactive memory T cells took part in the SARS-CoV-2 response.

V is cut by 6 bases and J by 1 base, and the space between the germline ends is 19 bases. The CDR3 goes from the cysteine to the phenylalanine over 16 residues. Left in the record is the CDR3 DNA by itself, 48 bases read in frame from the first base. The germline V gene (reference sequence) specifies MNHEY as CDR1 and SMNVEV as CDR2. Points on this clonotype: There is no known antigen for this receptor. No quality values exist for individual bases; no much larger clone is one base distant.

PBMCs were isolated by Ficoll-Paque density gradient centrifugation. Data came from an Illumina NovaSeq 6000. cDNA libraries for TCRalpha and TCRbeta were prepared by 5'RACE using constant-segment primers, with sample barcodes and unique molecular identifiers added. RNA was extracted from every sample with Trizol reagent. Library amplification was performed in two PCR steps, and a second sample barcode and Illumina TruSeq adapters were introduced in the second step. Sequencing of the libraries was done on an Illumina NovaSeq, producing 2 x 150 bp paired-end reads. In the original analysis: Reads were demultiplexed and collapsed into UMI-guided consensus sequences with migec v1.2.7. With mixcr v2.1.11, UMI consensuses were aligned to TRA and TRB V and J templates and assembled into clonotypes. Expanded or contracted clonotypes were those called significant by both edgeR and NoisET, with noise models trained on biological replicates. For edgeR calls, a false discovery rate-adjusted p below 0.01 and a log2 fold-change threshold of 1 were applied. PCA with hierarchical clustering of max-normalized trajectories of the 1000 most abundant clonotypes was used as exploratory dynamics analysis. Separately sequenced CD4+ and CD8+ repertoires were used to assign a CD4 or CD8 phenotype to each responding clone. The raw public data were reprocessed by TCRdb itself: fastp quality trimming at Q25, MiXCR clonotype calling, in-frame beta chains only. Every CDR3 protein is listed once, alongside the most common genes and DNA of its rows. TCRdb, not the original authors, processed these V and J calls. This sample comprises 300,000 to 400,000 distinct CDR3 sequences, 20% to 25% of them detected only once. Around 13% of the sample lies in the top ten.

The sequenced material came from PBMCs or a T cell subset sorted from them (not recorded which). The sequence was collected from an adult woman who had mild COVID-19 (a few samples of this study predate the infection). The sample titles of this study are shuffled in the database, so cell type and time point are left out; the donor was told from shared clones. The V and J genes are TRBV27 and TRBJ2-7; TRBD2 is a possible D gene, resting on 6 matching bases. The CDR3 has the sequence CASRPPGLYISYEQYF. The nucleotides read TGTGCCAGCAGACCCCCGGGACTGTATATTTCCTACGAGCAGTACTTC.